These 17 T cell receptor beta chains were all obtained from the same sample, sequenced in a study of response to subunit inactivated influenza vaccine. A single record per CDR3 protein comes from TCRdb applying MiXCR to the RT-PCR reads. The repertoire has about half a million distinct CDR3 sequences, roughly 27% of them found once; the top ten carry approximately 2%. The specimen was CD4+ T cells sorted from PBMCs, collected 5 days after vaccination. The source is a man aged 50 or older who received an inactivated influenza vaccine.

The gene calls are TRBV3-1 and TRBJ2-7, with TRBD2 as a possible D gene (7 bases). Germline V gene lookup returns CDR1 LGHDT and CDR2 YNNKEL (reference sequence). The CDR3 consists of 14 residues. The ends were cut back, 2 bases at V and 6 bases at J, with 14 bases in the middle. For the CDR3, the DNA is TGTGCCAGCAGCCAATCCCCGGGGGGCCTCGAGCAGTACTTC. Protein: CASSQSPGGLEQYF.

This clonotype was detected ten times or more. This sequence joins TRBV5-1 and TRBJ1-6; 7 bases are shared with TRBD1. CDR1 and CDR2 (germline): SGHRS, YFSETQ. The CDR3 has 17 residues. Germline trimming cut 0 bases from V and 5 bases from J; bases unmatched to any gene: 8. CDR3 nucleotides: TGCGCCAGCAGCTTGGCATACCGGGACAGAGATAATTCACCCCTCCACTTT. Translation: CASSLAYRDRDNSPLHF.

The V gene is TRBV6-5, the J gene TRBJ2-1; tentatively, D is TRBD1 (6 bases). V dropped 6 bases and J dropped 12 bases, with 15 bases sitting between them. The CDR3 has 12 residues. CDR1 MNHEY and CDR2 SVGAGI come from the germline V gene. The DNA for the CDR3 is TGTGCCAGCAGAACCGGGACAAGTCGGCAGTTCTTC. Amino acid sequence: CASRTGTSRQFF.

This clonotype has a handful of counts. As DNA, the CDR3 is TGCGCCAGCAGCAGGGACCCCGTAGGGGCCACAGATACGCAGTATTTT. The encoded protein is CASSRDPVGATDTQYF. The chain couples TRBV5-1 to TRBJ2-3; D tentatively fits TRBD1 or TRBD2 (5 bases each). The CDR3 loop spans 16 amino acids. CDR1 SGHRS and CDR2 YFSETQ come from the germline V gene. Trimming took 4 bases from V and 2 from J, leaving 17 bases between them. Variable domain in full (rest from reference TRBV5-1 and TRBJ2-3): KAGVTQTPRYLIKTRGQQVTLSCSPISGHRSVSWYQQTPGQGLQFLFEYFSETQRNKGNFPGRFSGRQFSNSRSEMNVSTLELGDSALYLCASSRDPVGATDTQYFGPGTRLTVL.

The V and J genes are TRBV7-2 and TRBJ2-7; 8 bases agree with TRBD1. J was trimmed by 2 bases and V by 1 base; bases with no gene match: 4. The V gene's germline CDR1 is SGHTA and CDR2 FQGNSA. The CDR3 sequence is 15 residues long. In DNA form, the CDR3 reads TGTGCCAGCAGCTTAGAAGGGACAGGTCCCTACGAGCAGTACTTC. Translating gives CASSLEGTGPYEQYF.

V usage is TRBV7-2 and J usage is TRBJ2-1; 10 bases align to TRBD2. Germline V gives CDR1 SGHTA, CDR2 FQGNSA. CDR3 length: 16 amino acids. Trimming at V came to 5 bases and at J to 5 bases, leaving 9 bases not matched to a gene. CDR3 DNA sequence: TGTGCCAGCAGCCCCCTGAAGCGGGGGGGAAACAATGAGCAGTTCTTC. Amino acid sequence: CASSPLKRGGNNEQFF. The complete variable domain, with remaining parts taken from reference TRBV7-2 and TRBJ2-1, reads GAGVSQSPSNKVTEKGKDVELRCDPISGHTALYWYRQSLGQGLEFLIYFQGNSAPDKSGLPSDRFSAERTGGSVSTLTIQRTQQEDSAVYLCASSPLKRGGNNEQFFGPGTRLTVL.

This clonotype has just a few counts. The chain combines TRBV5-1 with TRBJ2-1; 7 bases match TRBD1. Germline V lookup: CDR1 SGHRS, CDR2 YFSETQ. J was trimmed by 8 bases and V by 7 bases; bases with no gene match: 3. The CDR3 is 11 residues long. The chain's CDR3 is CASGQADEQFF. DNA for the CDR3: TGCGCCAGCGGACAGGCGGATGAGCAGTTCTTC. The full variable domain, with the rest looked up from reference TRBV5-1 and TRBJ2-1, is KAGVTQTPRYLIKTRGQQVTLSCSPISGHRSVSWYQQTPGQGLQFLFEYFSETQRNKGNFPGRFSGRQFSNSRSEMNVSTLELGDSALYLCASGQADEQFFGPGTRLTVL.

There are a few counts of this clonotype. The genes are TRBV6-2 or TRBV6-3 and TRBJ1-1, with D possibly being TRBD1 (6 bases). Trimming stripped 8 bases from V and 4 bases from J, with 14 bases between. The germline V gene has CDR1 MNHEY and CDR2 SVGEGT. The CDR3 length is 13 residues. The CDR3 sequence: CASQAAGATEAFF. The CDR3 nucleotides read TGTGCCAGCCAGGCGGCGGGGGCCACTGAAGCTTTCTTT.

The sample holds a few counts of this clonotype. The chain uses TRBV10-3 and TRBJ2-1; D ambiguous. Germline CDR1 and CDR2: ENHRY and SYGVKD. This CDR3 is 12 amino acids long. V was trimmed by 2 bases and J by 7 bases, leaving 6 bases between them. The CDR3 protein is CAISEEWNEQFF. Written as DNA, the CDR3 is TGTGCCATCAGTGAGGAATGGAATGAGCAGTTCTTC.

This clonotype was observed at least ten times. In nucleotides, the CDR3 is TGTGCCAGCAGTCCTGCCCGGGACAGGGTCAATGAGCAGTTCTTC. This translates into CASSPARDRVNEQFF. The gene calls are TRBV6-1 and TRBJ2-1; 9 bases match TRBD1. The J segment lost 6 bases and the V segment lost 5 bases, leaving 8 bases of the junction unmatched. The length of the CDR3 is 15 residues. The V gene's germline CDR1 is MNHNS and CDR2 SASEGT.

This clonotype has ten or more counts. This chain joins TRBV21-1 and TRBJ2-1; the table names TRBD1, a call not compared with the DNA. TRBV21-1 is deemed a pseudogene. The CDR3 sequence is 15 residues long. The CDR3 protein is CASSKNQGAVHEQFF. The DNA of the CDR3 is TGTGCCAGCAGCAAAAATCAGGGGGCTGTCCATGAGCAGTTCTTC.

The chain recombines TRBV4-3 with TRBJ1-1; D is uncertain. V dropped 0 bases and J dropped 11 bases, with 13 bases sitting between them. The germline gives CDR1 LGHNA, CDR2 YSLEER. This CDR3 spans 13 amino acids. Written as DNA, the CDR3 is TGCGCCAGCAGCCAAGATAGGTGGGAGAGCGCTTTCTTT. Translation gives CASSQDRWESAFF.

This clonotype has a handful of counts. The chain employs TRBV5-6 and TRBJ2-7; D unclear. Trimming shortened V by 1 base and J by 5 bases, and 4 bases separated the two germline ends. Germline lookup yields CDR1 SGHDT and CDR2 YYEEEE. This CDR3 has 11 residues. CDR3 DNA: TGTGCCAGCAGCTTGTTCCACGAGCAGTACTTC. Translation: CASSLFHEQYF.

The rearrangement joins TRBV12-3 or TRBV12-4 to TRBJ1-4; no clear D gene. Trimming left V 3 bases short and J 5 bases short, with 10 bases between. There are 14 residues in the CDR3. DNA of the CDR3: TGTGCCAGCAGTTTCTTCGGGAACAATGAAAAACTGTTTTTT. It yields the protein CASSFFGNNEKLFF.

The chain carries TRBV5-1 and TRBJ2-5, with D tentatively TRBD2 (5 bases). The germline V gene encodes CDR1 SGHRS and CDR2 YFSETQ. This CDR3 is built from 17 residues. Trimming shortened V by 0 bases and J by 1 base, and 16 bases separated the two germline ends. The DNA for the CDR3 is TGCGCCAGCAGCTTGGCAGTCTTTCGCGGGCCCCAAGAGACCCAGTACTTC. This encodes CASSLAVFRGPQETQYF.

This clonotype was counted between two and nine times. The rearrangement links TRBV29-1 to TRBJ2-7; no clear D. V was trimmed by 2 bases and J by 1 base, leaving 6 bases between them. This CDR3 spans 12 amino acids. Germline values: CDR1 SQVTM, CDR2 ANQGSEA. This chain's CDR3 is CSVETVSYEQYF. For the CDR3, the DNA is TGCAGCGTTGAAACAGTGTCCTACGAGCAGTACTTC.

The chain employs TRBV29-1 and TRBJ2-1, with 12 bases that match TRBD2. This CDR3 is 15 amino acids long. After removal of 7 bases from V and 6 bases from J, the junction contained 10 bases not matched to a gene. Germline-derived CDR1 and CDR2 are SQVTM and ANQGSEA. Here the CDR3 reads CSARGRTSGANEQFF. Written as DNA, the CDR3 is TGCAGCGCAAGGGGTAGGACTAGCGGGGCCAATGAGCAGTTCTTC.